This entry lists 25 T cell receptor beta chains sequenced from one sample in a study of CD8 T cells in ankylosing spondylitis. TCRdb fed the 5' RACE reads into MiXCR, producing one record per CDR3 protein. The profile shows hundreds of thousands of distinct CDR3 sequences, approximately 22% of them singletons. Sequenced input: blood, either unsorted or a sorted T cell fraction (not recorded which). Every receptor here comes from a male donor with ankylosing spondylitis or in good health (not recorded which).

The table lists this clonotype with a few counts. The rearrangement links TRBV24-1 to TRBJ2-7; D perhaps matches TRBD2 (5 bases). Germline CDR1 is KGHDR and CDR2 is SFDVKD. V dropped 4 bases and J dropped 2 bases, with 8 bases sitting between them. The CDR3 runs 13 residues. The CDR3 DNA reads TGTGCCACCAGTGACCGGGGAACCTACGAGCAGTACTTC. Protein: CATSDRGTYEQYF.

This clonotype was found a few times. This CDR3 is CATEGGLAGGYNEQFF. The CDR3 DNA reads TGCGCCACCGAGGGGGGGCTAGCGGGGGGTTACAATGAGCAGTTCTTC. The rearrangement links TRBV10-2 to TRBJ2-1; 11 bases line up with TRBD2. The germline V gene encodes CDR1 WSHSY and CDR2 SAAADI. With 10 bases clipped from V and 4 bases from J, the junction kept 12 bases outside the gene matches. This CDR3 is built from 16 residues.

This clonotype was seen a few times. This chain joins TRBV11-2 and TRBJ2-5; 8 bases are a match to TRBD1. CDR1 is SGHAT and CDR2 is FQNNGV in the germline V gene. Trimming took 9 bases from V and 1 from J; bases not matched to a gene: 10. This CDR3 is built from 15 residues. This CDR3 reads CASSTRQGSQETQYF. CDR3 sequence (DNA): TGTGCCAGTTCAACCCGACAGGGGTCCCAAGAGACCCAGTACTTC. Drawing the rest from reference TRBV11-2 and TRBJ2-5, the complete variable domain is EAGVAQSPRYKIIEKRQSVAFWCNPISGHATLYWYQQILGQGPKLLIQFQNNGVVDDSQLPKDRFSAERLKGVDSTLKIQPAKLEDSAVYLCASSTRQGSQETQYFGPGTRLLVL.

For the CDR3, the DNA is TGTGCCAGCAGTCAGGGACTACCAGAGCAGTTCTTC. Protein sequence: CASSQGLPEQFF. The chain combines TRBV12-3 or TRBV12-4 with TRBJ2-1; 7 nucleotides match TRBD2. After removal of 5 bases from V and 10 bases from J, the junction contained 5 bases not matched to a gene. The CDR3 totals 12 residues.

In nucleotides, the CDR3 is TGTGCCAGCAGTTACTTCACAGGGGACGAGCAGTACTTC. It translates to CASSYFTGDEQYF. The V and J genes are TRBV6-2 or TRBV6-3 and TRBJ2-7; 7 bases map to TRBD1. The CDR3 covers 13 residues. CDR1 is MNHEY and CDR2 is SVGEGT in the germline V gene. Losses at the gene ends were 1 base for V and 5 bases for J; bases not matched to a gene: 2.

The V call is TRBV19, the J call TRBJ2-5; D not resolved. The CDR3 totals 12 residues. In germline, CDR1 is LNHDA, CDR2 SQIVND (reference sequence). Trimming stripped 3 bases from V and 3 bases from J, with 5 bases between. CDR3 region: CASSIDEETQYF. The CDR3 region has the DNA TGTGCCAGTAGTATCGATGAAGAGACCCAGTACTTC.

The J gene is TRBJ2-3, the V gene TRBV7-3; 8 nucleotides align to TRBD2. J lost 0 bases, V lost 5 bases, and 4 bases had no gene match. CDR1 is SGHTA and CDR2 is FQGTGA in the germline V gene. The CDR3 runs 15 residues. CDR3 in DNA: TGTGCCAGCAGCACCGGACTAGCCAGCACAGATACGCAGTATTTT. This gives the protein CASSTGLASTDTQYF.

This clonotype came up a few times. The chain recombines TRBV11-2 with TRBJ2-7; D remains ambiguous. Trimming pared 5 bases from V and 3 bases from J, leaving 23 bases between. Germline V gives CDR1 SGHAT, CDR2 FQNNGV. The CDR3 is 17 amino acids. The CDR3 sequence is CASSLEAPSPPYYEQYF. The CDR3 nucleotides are TGTGCCAGCAGCCTCGAGGCTCCAAGTCCCCCCTACTACGAGCAGTACTTC.

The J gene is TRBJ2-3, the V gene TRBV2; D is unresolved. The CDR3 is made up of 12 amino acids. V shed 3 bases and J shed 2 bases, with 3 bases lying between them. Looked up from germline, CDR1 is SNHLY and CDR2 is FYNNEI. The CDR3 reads CASSDDTDTQYF. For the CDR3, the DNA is TGTGCCAGCAGTGACGACACAGATACGCAGTATTTT.

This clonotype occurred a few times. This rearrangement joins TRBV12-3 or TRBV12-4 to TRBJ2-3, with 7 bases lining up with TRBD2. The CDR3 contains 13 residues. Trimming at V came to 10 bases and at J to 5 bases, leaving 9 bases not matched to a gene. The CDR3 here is CAIRLAAQDTQYF. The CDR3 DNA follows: TGTGCCATAAGACTAGCAGCCCAAGATACGCAGTATTTT.

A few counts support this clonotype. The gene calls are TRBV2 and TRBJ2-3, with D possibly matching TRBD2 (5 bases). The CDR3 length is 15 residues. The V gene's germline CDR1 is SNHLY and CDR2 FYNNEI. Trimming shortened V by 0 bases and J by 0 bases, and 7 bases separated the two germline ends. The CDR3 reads CASSEAAGSTDTQYF. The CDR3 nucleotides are TGTGCCAGCAGTGAAGCCGCGGGTAGCACAGATACGCAGTATTTT.

The CDR3 DNA follows: TGTGCCAGCAGTTTGGGTGTTAGCGGGAGCCGAGAGACCCAGTACTTC. It translates to CASSLGVSGSRETQYF. The chain links TRBV12-3 or TRBV12-4 to TRBJ2-5; 9 bases map to TRBD2. After removal of 3 bases from V and 4 bases from J, the junction contained 9 bases not matched to a gene. There are 16 residues in the CDR3.

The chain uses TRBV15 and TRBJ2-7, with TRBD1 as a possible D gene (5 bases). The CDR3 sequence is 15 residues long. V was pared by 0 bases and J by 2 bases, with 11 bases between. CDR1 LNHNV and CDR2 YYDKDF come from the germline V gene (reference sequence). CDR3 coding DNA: TGTGCCACCAGCAGAGAGCGGACACTAACCTACGAGCAGTACTTC. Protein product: CATSRERTLTYEQYF.

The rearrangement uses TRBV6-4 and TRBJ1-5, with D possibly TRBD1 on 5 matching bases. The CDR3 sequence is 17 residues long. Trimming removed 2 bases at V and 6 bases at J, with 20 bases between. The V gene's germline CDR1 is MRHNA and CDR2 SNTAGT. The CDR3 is CASSDRASGPSGQPQHF. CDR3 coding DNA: TGTGCCAGCAGTGACAGGGCTTCGGGACCAAGCGGTCAGCCCCAGCATTTT.

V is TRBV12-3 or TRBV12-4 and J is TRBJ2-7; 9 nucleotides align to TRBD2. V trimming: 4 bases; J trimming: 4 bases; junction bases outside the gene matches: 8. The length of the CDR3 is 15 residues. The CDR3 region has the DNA TGTGCCAGCAGTTCCCCCTGGCGGGGGGGGTACGAGCAGTACTTC. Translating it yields CASSSPWRGGYEQYF.

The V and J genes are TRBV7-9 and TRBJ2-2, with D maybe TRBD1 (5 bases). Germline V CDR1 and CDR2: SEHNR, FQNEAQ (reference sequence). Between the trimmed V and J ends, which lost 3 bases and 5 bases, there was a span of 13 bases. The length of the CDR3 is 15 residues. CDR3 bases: TGTGCCAGCAGCTTCGACAGACCTACTACCGGGGAGCTGTTTTTT. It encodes CASSFDRPTTGELFF. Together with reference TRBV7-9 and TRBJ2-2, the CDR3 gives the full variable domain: DTGVSQNPRHKITKRGQNVTFRCDPISEHNRLYWYRQTLGQGPEFLTYFQNEAQLEKSRLLSDRFSAERPKGSFSTLEIQRTEQGDSAMYLCASSFDRPTTGELFFGEGSRLTVL.

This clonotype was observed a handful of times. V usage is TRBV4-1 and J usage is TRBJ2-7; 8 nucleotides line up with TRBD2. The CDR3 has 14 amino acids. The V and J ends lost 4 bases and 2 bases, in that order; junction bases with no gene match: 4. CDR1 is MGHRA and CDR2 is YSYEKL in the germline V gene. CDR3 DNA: TGCGCCAGCAGCCGAGCGGGGGAGACCTACGAGCAGTACTTC. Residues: CASSRAGETYEQYF.

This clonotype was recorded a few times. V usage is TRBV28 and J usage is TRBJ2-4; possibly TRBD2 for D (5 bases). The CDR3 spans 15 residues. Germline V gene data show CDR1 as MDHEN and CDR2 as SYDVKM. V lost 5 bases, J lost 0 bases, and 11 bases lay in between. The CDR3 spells CASSPPGVAKNIQYF. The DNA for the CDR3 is TGTGCCAGCAGTCCCCCCGGGGTAGCCAAAAACATTCAGTACTTC.

Here the CDR3 DNA reads TGTGCCAGCAGCTGGGGGGGAATGGGCACCGGGGAGCTGTTTTTT. Translation gives CASSWGGMGTGELFF. This chain connects TRBV11-2 to TRBJ2-2; 7 bases are shared with TRBD2. This CDR3 is 15 amino acids long. Looked up from germline, CDR1 is SGHAT and CDR2 is FQNNGV. Unmatched junction bases numbered 6, after V lost 4 bases and J lost 4 bases. The full variable domain, with the rest looked up from reference TRBV11-2 and TRBJ2-2, is EAGVAQSPRYKIIEKRQSVAFWCNPISGHATLYWYQQILGQGPKLLIQFQNNGVVDDSQLPKDRFSAERLKGVDSTLKIQPAKLEDSAVYLCASSWGGMGTGELFFGEGSRLTVL.

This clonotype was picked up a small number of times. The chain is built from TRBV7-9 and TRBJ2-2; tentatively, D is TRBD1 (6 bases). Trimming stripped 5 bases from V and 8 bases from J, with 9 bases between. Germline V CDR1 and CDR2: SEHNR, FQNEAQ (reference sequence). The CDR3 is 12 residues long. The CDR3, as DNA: TGTGCCAGCAGCCGGACAGCGGGGGAGCTGTTTTTT. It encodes CASSRTAGELFF.

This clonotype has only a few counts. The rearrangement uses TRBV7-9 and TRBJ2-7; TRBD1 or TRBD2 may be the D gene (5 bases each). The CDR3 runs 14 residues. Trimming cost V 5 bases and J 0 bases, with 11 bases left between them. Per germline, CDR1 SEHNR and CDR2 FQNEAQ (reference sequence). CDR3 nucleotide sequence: TGTGCCAGCAGCCACCGGGACGGCTCCTACGAGCAGTACTTC. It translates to CASSHRDGSYEQYF.

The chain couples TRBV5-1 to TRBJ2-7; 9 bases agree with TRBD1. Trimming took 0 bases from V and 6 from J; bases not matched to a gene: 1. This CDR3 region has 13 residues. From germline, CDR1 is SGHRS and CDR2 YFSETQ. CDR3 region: CASSLEGQGEQYF. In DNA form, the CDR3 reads TGCGCCAGCAGCTTGGAGGGACAGGGCGAGCAGTACTTC.

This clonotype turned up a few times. This chain's CDR3 is CASGAGTDYEQYF. DNA for the CDR3: TGTGCCAGCGGCGCAGGGACTGACTACGAGCAGTACTTC. V usage is TRBV9 and J usage is TRBJ2-7, with D possibly matching TRBD2 (6 bases). The CDR3 sequence is 13 residues long. Germline CDR1 is SGDLS and CDR2 is YYNGEE. V was pared by 7 bases and J by 3 bases, with 14 bases between.

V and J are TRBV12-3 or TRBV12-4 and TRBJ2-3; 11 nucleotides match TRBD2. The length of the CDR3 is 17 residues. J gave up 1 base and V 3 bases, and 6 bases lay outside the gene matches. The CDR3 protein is CASSFGLAGGGTDTQYF. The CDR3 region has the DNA TGTGCCAGCAGTTTCGGGCTAGCGGGGGGCGGCACAGATACGCAGTATTTT.

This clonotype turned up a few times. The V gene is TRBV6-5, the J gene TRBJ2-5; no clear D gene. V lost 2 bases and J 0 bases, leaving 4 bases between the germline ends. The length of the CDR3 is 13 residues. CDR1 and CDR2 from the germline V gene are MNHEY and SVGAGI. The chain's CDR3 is CASSYGYQETQYF. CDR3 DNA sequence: TGTGCCAGCAGTTACGGGTACCAAGAGACCCAGTACTTC.